The T cell receptor (beta chain) described here comes from a study of T cell responses to AZD1222 COVID-19 vaccine. Assay used: immunoSEQ multiplex PCR; TCRdb lists only in-frame clones, some missing. The sample shows over 100,000 clones, roughly 88% of them seen only once. Germline assignment: CDR1 MNHEY and CDR2 SVGAGI. With V trimmed by 2 bases and J by 9 bases, 3 bases remained unmatched. This CDR3 has 13 residues. Source: peripheral blood, taken on day 0 of AZD1222 vaccination. This receptor was obtained from an adult in good health. The chain uses TRBV6-5 and TRBJ2-7, with 11 bases matching TRBD1. The CDR3 sequence is CASSYGTGGLQYF. The CDR3 nucleotides are TGTGCCAGCAGTTACGGGACAGGGGGGCTGCAGTACTTC.